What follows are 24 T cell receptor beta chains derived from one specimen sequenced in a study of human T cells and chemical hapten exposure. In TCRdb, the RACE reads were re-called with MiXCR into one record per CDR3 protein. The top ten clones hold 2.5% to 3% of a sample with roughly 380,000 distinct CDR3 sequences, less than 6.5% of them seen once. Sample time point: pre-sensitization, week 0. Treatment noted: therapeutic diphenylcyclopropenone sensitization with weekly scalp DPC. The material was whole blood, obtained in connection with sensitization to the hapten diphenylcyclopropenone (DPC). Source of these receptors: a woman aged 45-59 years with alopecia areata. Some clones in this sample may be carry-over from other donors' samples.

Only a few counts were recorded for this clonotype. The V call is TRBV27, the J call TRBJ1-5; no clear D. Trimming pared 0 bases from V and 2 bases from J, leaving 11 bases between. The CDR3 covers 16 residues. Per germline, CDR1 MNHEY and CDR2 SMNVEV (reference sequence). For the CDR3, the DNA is TGTGCCAGCAGTTTATCCGGGTTGAGGGGCAATCAGCCCCAGCATTTT. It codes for CASSLSGLRGNQPQHF.

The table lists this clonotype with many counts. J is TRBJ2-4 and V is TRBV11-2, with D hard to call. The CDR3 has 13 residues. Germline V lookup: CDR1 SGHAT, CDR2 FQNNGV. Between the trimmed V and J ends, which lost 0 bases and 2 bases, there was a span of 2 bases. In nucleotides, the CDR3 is TGTGCCAGCAGCTTAGAACCCAAAAACATTCAGTACTTC. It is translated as CASSLEPKNIQYF.

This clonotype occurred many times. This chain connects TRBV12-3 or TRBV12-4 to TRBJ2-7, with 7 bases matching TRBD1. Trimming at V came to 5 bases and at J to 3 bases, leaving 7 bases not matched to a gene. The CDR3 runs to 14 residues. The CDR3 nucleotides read TGTGCCAGCAGTGCCACCCGGGACAGCTACGAGCAGTACTTC. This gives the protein CASSATRDSYEQYF.

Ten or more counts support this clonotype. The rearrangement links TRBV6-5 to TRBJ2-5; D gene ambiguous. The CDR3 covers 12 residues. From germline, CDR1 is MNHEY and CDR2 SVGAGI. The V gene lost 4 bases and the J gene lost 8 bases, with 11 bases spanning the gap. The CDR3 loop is CASSSLGETQYF. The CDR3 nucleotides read TGTGCCAGCAGTTCATTGGGCGAAACCCAGTACTTC.

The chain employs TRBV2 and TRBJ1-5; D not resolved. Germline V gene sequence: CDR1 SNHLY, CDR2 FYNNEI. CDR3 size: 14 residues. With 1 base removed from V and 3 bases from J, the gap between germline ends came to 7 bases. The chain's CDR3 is CASSEVTANQPQHF. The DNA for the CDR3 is TGTGCCAGCAGTGAAGTAACAGCCAATCAGCCCCAGCATTTT.

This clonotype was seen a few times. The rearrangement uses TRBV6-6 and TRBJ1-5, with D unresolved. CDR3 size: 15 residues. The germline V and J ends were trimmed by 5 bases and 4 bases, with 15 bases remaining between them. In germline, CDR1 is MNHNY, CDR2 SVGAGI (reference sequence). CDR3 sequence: CASSRPLDGNQPQHF. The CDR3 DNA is TGTGCCAGCAGTAGACCACTGGATGGGAATCAGCCCCAGCATTTT.

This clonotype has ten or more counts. In DNA form, the CDR3 reads TGTGCCAGCAGATACGGCGGGGAGCTGTTTTTT. Its protein is CASRYGGELFF. This chain connects TRBV12-3 or TRBV12-4 to TRBJ2-2; unclear D gene. The CDR3 sequence is 11 residues long. Deletions cut 6 bases from V and 7 bases from J, with 6 bases between.

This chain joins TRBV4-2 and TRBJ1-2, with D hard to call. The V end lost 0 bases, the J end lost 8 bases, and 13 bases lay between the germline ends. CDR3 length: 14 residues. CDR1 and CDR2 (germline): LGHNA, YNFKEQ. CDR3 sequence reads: CASSQDRSKGGYTF. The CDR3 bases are TGTGCCAGCAGCCAAGATCGGTCGAAAGGAGGCTACACCTTC.

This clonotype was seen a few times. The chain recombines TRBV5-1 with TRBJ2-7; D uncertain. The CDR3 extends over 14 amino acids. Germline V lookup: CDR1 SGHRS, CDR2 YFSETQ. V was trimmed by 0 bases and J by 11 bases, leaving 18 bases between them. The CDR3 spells CASSLDPLERQEYF. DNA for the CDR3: TGCGCCAGCAGCTTGGACCCGCTGGAACGGCAGGAGTACTTC.

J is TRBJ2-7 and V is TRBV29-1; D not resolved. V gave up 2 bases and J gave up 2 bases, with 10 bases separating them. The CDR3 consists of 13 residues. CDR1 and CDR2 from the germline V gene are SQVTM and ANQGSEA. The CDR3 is CSVEKGMTYEQYF. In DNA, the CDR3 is TGCAGCGTTGAAAAGGGCATGACCTACGAGCAGTACTTC.

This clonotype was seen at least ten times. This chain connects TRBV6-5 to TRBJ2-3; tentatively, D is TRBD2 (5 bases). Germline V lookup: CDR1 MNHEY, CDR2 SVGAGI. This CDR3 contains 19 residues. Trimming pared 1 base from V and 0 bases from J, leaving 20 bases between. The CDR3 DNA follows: TGTGCCAGCAGTTACTTTAGCGCCTACCGGAGTGCTAGCACAGATACGCAGTATTTT. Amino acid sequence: CASSYFSAYRSASTDTQYF.

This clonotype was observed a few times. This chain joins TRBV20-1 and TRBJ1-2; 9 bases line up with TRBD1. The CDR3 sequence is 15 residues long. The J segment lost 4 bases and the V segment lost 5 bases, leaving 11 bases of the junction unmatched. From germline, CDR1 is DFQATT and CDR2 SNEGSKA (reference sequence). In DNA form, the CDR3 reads TGCAGTGCTCCACCGGGACAGGGATACTCCTATGGCTACACCTTC. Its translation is CSAPPGQGYSYGYTF.

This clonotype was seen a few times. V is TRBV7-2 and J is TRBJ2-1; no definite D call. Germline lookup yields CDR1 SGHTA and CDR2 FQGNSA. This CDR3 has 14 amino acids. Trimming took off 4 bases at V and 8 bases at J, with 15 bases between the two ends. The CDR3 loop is CASSSRAAAYEQFF. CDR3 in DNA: TGTGCCAGCAGCTCTAGAGCAGCAGCGTATGAGCAGTTCTTC.

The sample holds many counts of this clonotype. CDR3 DNA: TGCAGTGCTAGTGGGAGGCAGCCCTCTGGGGCCAACGTCCTGACTTTC. Translated: CSASGRQPSGANVLTF. This chain joins TRBV20-1 and TRBJ2-6; D is possibly TRBD2 (6 bases). The CDR3 has 16 residues. Trimming stripped 3 bases from V and 0 bases from J, with 12 bases between. CDR1 and CDR2 from the germline V gene are DFQATT and SNEGSKA (reference sequence).

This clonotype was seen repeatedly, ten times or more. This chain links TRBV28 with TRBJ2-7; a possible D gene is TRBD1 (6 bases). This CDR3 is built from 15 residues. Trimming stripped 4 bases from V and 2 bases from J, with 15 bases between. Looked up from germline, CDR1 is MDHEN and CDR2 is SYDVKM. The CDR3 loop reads CASSSQGSGPYEQYF. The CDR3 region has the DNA TGTGCCAGCAGTTCCCAGGGGTCCGGGCCCTACGAGCAGTACTTC.

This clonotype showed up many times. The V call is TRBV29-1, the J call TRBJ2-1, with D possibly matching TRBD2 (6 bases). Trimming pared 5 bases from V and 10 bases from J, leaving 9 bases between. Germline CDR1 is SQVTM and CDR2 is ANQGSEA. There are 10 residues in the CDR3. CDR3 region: CSVIRGEQFF. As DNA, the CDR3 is TGCAGCGTTATACGGGGGGAGCAGTTCTTC.

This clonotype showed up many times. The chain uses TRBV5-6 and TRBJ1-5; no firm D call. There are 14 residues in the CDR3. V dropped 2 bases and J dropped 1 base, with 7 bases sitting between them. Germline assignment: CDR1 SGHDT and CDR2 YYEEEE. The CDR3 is CASSFLDSNQPQHF. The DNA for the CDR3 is TGTGCCAGCAGCTTCCTGGACAGCAATCAGCCCCAGCATTTT.

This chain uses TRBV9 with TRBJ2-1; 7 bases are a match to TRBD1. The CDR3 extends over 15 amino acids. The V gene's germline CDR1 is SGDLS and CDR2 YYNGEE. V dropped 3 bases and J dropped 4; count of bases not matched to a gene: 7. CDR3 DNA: TGTGCCAGCAGCGGCGGCGGACAGGTTTACAATGAGCAGTTCTTC. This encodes CASSGGGQVYNEQFF.

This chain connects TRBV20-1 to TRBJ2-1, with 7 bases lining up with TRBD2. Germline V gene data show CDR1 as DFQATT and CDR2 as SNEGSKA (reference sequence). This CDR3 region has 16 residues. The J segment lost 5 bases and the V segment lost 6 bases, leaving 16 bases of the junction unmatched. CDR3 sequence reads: CSAPHRAGRTDNEQFF. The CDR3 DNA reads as TGCAGTGCCCCCCACCGAGCGGGAAGGACTGACAATGAGCAGTTCTTC.

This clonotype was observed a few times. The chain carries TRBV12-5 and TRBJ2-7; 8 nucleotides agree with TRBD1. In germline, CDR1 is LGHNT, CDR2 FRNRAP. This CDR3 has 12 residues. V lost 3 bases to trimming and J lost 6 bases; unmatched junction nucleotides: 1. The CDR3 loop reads CASGFQGAEQYF. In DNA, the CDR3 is TGTGCTAGTGGTTTTCAGGGGGCCGAGCAGTACTTC.

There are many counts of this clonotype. For the CDR3, the DNA is TGTGCCAGCAGTGCAGGACTAGCCCTCCCTTACAATGAGCAGTTCTTC. Residues: CASSAGLALPYNEQFF. The chain joins TRBV28 to TRBJ2-1, with 8 bases aligning to TRBD2. The CDR3 is 16 amino acids. V was pared by 5 bases and J by 4 bases, with 10 bases of the junction left unmatched. The V gene's germline CDR1 is MDHEN and CDR2 SYDVKM.

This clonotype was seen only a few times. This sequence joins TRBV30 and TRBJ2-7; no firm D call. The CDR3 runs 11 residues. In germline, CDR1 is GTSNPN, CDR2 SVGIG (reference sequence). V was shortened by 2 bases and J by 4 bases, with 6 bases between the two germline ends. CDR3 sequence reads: CAWSPQYEQYF. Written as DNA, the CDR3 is TGTGCCTGGAGTCCCCAATACGAGCAGTACTTC.

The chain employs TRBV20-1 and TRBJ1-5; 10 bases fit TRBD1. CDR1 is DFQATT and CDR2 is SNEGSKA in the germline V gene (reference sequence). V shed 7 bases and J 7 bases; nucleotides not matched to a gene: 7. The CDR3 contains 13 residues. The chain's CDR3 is CSVLTGGSQPQHF. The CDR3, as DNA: TGCAGTGTTTTGACAGGGGGCAGCCAGCCCCAGCATTTT.

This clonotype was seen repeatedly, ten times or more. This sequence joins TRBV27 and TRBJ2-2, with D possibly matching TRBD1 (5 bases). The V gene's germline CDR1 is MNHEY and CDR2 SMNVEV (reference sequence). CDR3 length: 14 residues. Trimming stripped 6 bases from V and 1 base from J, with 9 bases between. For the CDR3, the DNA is TGTGCCAGCAGCTTAGGGGTGAACACCGGGGAGCTGTTTTTT. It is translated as CASSLGVNTGELFF.